Listed below are T cell receptor beta chains from one sample, sequenced in a study of blood T cell repertoires in COVID-19. Libraries were prepared by immunoSEQ multiplex PCR; TCRdb keeps only in-frame clonotypes and omits some of them. The table includes 250,000 or so clones, 88% detected once. Sequenced: PBMCs or T cells enriched from blood (not recorded which). The receptors derive from a woman under 40 who had been exposed to COVID-19. CDR3s include the opening cysteine and the closing phenylalanine or tryptophan. The D gene is left open where the match is weak. Size is omitted from some rows. Given values are once, few, many or a class for expanded clones.

d_gene,j_gene,v_gene,len,abundance,CDR3aa
-,TRBJ1-2,TRBV9,12,-,CASSAPAGGYTF
TRBD1,TRBJ2-7,TRBV6-5,13,-,CASSGDSTYEQYF
-,TRBJ2-1,TRBV6-2/TRBV6-3,15,-,CASSYSPGLYNEQFF
TRBD2,TRBJ2-1,TRBV5-1,18,-,CASSLAPTVPGLAHEQFF
-,TRBJ2-7,TRBV28,12,-,CASTPRSDEQYF
-,TRBJ1-1,TRBV6-1,16,-,CASSESSGSLNTEAFF
-,TRBJ1-3,TRBV19,14,once,CASSGIISGNTIYF
TRBD2,TRBJ2-5,TRBV9,15,-,CASSALAGGQETQYF
TRBD1,TRBJ1-1,TRBV11-2,16,-,CASSLEGTELNTEAFF
-,TRBJ2-1,TRBV5-8,17,-,CASSLRPQGFSYNEQFF
TRBD2,TRBJ2-3,TRBV30,13,-,CAWRSAGTDTQYF
-,TRBJ2-7,TRBV5-4,18,-,CASSVPGAGAPRGYEQYF
TRBD1,TRBJ2-7,TRBV19,15,-,CASSQDRGRWAEQYF
TRBD1,TRBJ1-6,TRBV28,16,-,CASSIPGQGIESPLHF
-,TRBJ1-5,TRBV30,15,-,CAWSGGRISNQPQHF
-,TRBJ2-2,TRBV6-5,15,once,CASSYGGPGTGELFF
TRBD1,TRBJ2-7,TRBV28,15,-,CASRGTDLSFYEQYF
TRBD2,TRBJ2-7,TRBV18,19,-,CASSPFKGHGAGGHNEQYF
TRBD1,TRBJ1-1,TRBV5-1,13,-,CASSLTGTAEAFF
TRBD2,TRBJ2-1,TRBV30,13,-,CAWTSGVYNEQFF
TRBD2,TRBJ2-1,TRBV7-2,14,-,CATSQTSGYNEQFF
-,TRBJ2-2,TRBV7-2,14,-,CASSLHWNTGELFF
-,TRBJ1-1,TRBV5-5,17,once,CASSLDRARTLNTEAFF
-,TRBJ2-1,TRBV9,14,once,CASSVRGVPNEQFF
-,TRBJ1-2,TRBV6-5,13,once,CASSYDEFYGYTF
TRBD1,TRBJ2-2,TRBV7-9,21,-,CASSIRQGAANRPANTGELFF
TRBD1,TRBJ2-7,TRBV29-1,13,-,CSVGQLSSYEQYF
-,TRBJ1-6,TRBV2,15,-,CASSDRASGNSPLHF
-,TRBJ2-3,TRBV14,15,-,CASSQDPVSTDTQYF
-,TRBJ2-3,TRBV3-1/TRBV3-2,16,-,CASSQGGGQGPDTQYF
-,TRBJ2-7,TRBV28,16,-,CASTLLPPGLPSEQYF
TRBD1,TRBJ2-2,TRBV30,14,-,CAGQDQRRTGELFF
TRBD2,TRBJ2-1,TRBV7-9,19,-,CASSPEGLAVLGTYNEQFF
-,TRBJ2-7,TRBV5-1,16,-,CASSLATGSSSYEQYF
-,TRBJ2-7,TRBV2,16,-,CASSRGRPRWDHEQYF
-,TRBJ1-4,TRBV28,15,-,CASSRPEGANEKLFF
-,TRBJ1-1,TRBV19,11,-,CASSSAGGAFF
TRBD2,TRBJ2-1,TRBV5-4,18,once,CASSLTLAGGGSYNEQFF
-,TRBJ2-2,TRBV7-9,15,-,CASSLISSLGGELFF
TRBD2,TRBJ2-1,TRBV27,17,-,CASSFLTSGSDYNEQFF
TRBD1,TRBJ1-2,TRBV19,14,-,CASSMTGPNYGYTF
-,TRBJ1-3,TRBV4-1,17,-,CASSQRTDSLSGNTIYF
TRBD1,TRBJ2-1,TRBV28,16,-,CASSIIGTGIYNEQFF
TRBD2,TRBJ2-3,TRBV3-1/TRBV3-2,17,-,CASSQGAGTSRPDTQYF
TRBD1,TRBJ1-5,TRBV30,14,-,CAWSTGQGGQPQHF
TRBD2,TRBJ2-7,TRBV6-5,13,once,CAARSLAVGEQYF
TRBD1,TRBJ1-1,TRBV18,16,-,CASSPLGQGVVTEAFF
-,TRBJ1-4,TRBV25-1,14,-,CASSSSATNEKLFF
TRBD2,TRBJ2-1,TRBV19,13,-,CASSSDGGGEQFF
-,TRBJ1-2,TRBV5-8,15,-,CASRPTGARNYGYTF
-,TRBJ2-1,TRBV6-5,15,-,CASRNGRSRGNEQFF
-,TRBJ1-5,TRBV28,15,few,CASSFTGIGNQPQHF
-,TRBJ2-1,TRBV9,16,-,CASSVSSAADYNEQFF